This entry lists 9 T cell receptor beta chains sequenced from one sample in a study of post-analysis software for immune sequencing data (dated by TCRdb to the mid-2010s). On the study overall, not on this receptor specifically: Four to six TRBV segments, including TRBV5-6, TRBV5-1 and TRBV20-1, were significantly more frequent in patients than controls.

These receptors are not linked to any known antigen. The receptor library was made with PCR. TCRdb lists the instrument as Illumina HiSeq 2500. To reduce PCR and sequencing biases, unique molecular identifiers were incorporated into the TCR beta cDNA libraries. In TCRdb, the public reads were trimmed at Q25 with fastp and aligned with MiXCR, with productive beta chains retained. Each entry merges the rows of one CDR3 protein and shows their most common DNA and genes. For this sample the table gives around 700,000 distinct CDR3 sequences, of which approximately 60% were detected only once. The ten largest clonotypes hold over 9% of the sample. The specimen sequenced was blood. These receptors were collected from a girl aged 2-15 years with multiple sclerosis.

The chain employs TRBV11-2 and TRBJ2-1, with 9 bases identical to TRBD1. This CDR3 contains 15 residues. V lost 4 bases to trimming and J lost 5 bases; unmatched junction nucleotides: 6. In germline, CDR1 is SGHAT, CDR2 FQNNGV. This CDR3 reads CASSYYRGRNNEQFF. CDR3 DNA sequence: TGTGCCAGCAGCTACTACAGGGGGCGAAACAATGAGCAGTTCTTC.

V and J are TRBV20-1 and TRBJ2-7; 11 bases are a match to TRBD2. CDR3 length: 15 residues. Germline CDR1 DFQATT, CDR2 SNEGSKA (reference sequence). The V gene end was trimmed by 2 bases and the J gene end by 10 bases; junction bases not matched to a gene: 13. The CDR3 DNA is TGCAGTGCTAGACCGCCAAGACTAGCGGGATTTACCCAGTACTTC. This sequence encodes CSARPPRLAGFTQYF.

The chain couples TRBV18 to TRBJ2-7, with 8 bases fitting TRBD1. This CDR3 has 15 residues. The trim removed 3 bases at V and 2 bases at J, leaving 6 bases unmatched. Per germline, CDR1 KGHSH and CDR2 LQKENI. The CDR3 DNA follows: TGTGCCAGCTCACCCGGGACAGGCGAACCCTACGAGCAGTACTTC. Protein sequence: CASSPGTGEPYEQYF.

The table lists this clonotype with a few counts. The rearrangement links TRBV29-1 to TRBJ1-1; no clear D. CDR1 SQVTM and CDR2 ANQGSEA come from the germline V gene. With 6 bases removed from V and 4 bases from J, the gap between germline ends came to 12 bases. There are 12 residues in the CDR3. The CDR3 DNA follows: TGCAGCGTCGCTCGAGGGTTCACTGAAGCTTTCTTT. Translation gives CSVARGFTEAFF.

The rearrangement uses TRBV5-1 and TRBJ2-1, with 8 bases fitting TRBD2. The CDR3 contains 15 residues. Germline lookup yields CDR1 SGHRS and CDR2 YFSETQ. V lost 0 bases and J lost 6; bases outside the gene matches: 5. The DNA of the CDR3 is TGCGCCAGCAGCTTGGAGGTAGCGGGGCCCAATGAGCAGTTCTTC. Encoded protein: CASSLEVAGPNEQFF. Based on the CDR3 plus reference TRBV5-1 and TRBJ2-1, the full variable domain is KAGVTQTPRYLIKTRGQQVTLSCSPISGHRSVSWYQQTPGQGLQFLFEYFSETQRNKGNFPGRFSGRQFSNSRSEMNVSTLELGDSALYLCASSLEVAGPNEQFFGPGTRLTVL.

This chain links TRBV6-5 with TRBJ2-4; the D is unclear. Per germline, CDR1 MNHEY and CDR2 SVGAGI. The CDR3 is 14 residues long. Trimming removed 0 bases at V and 9 bases at J, with 12 bases between. CDR3 amino acids: CASSYSRYRVIQYF. In DNA, the CDR3 is TGTGCCAGCAGTTACTCTCGGTATCGGGTCATTCAGTACTTC.

This chain connects TRBV28 to TRBJ2-7; TRBD2 matches at 7 bases. This CDR3 is 15 amino acids long. Unmatched junction bases numbered 12, after V lost 5 bases and J lost 5 bases. The V gene's germline CDR1 is MDHEN and CDR2 SYDVKM. The CDR3 coding sequence is TGTGCCAGCAGTCCCCTCGCGGGAGATGATGACGAGCAGTACTTC. Residues: CASSPLAGDDDEQYF.

The CDR3 protein is CSARGSGGNEQFF. DNA for the CDR3: TGCAGTGCTAGAGGGTCGGGGGGCAATGAGCAGTTCTTC. The V gene is TRBV20-1, the J gene TRBJ2-1; 7 bases are shared with TRBD2. CDR3 size: 13 residues. V dropped 1 base and J dropped 6; count of bases not matched to a gene: 3. The V gene's germline CDR1 is DFQATT and CDR2 SNEGSKA (reference sequence).

This clonotype was detected a few times. CDR3 region: CASSLVLGSQETQYF. The DNA of the CDR3 is TGTGCCAGCAGCTTAGTTTTGGGATCCCAAGAGACCCAGTACTTC. The chain uses TRBV7-9 and TRBJ2-5; D unclear. Per germline, CDR1 SEHNR and CDR2 FQNEAQ (reference sequence). Trimming pared 1 base from V and 1 base from J, leaving 10 bases between. The CDR3 consists of 15 residues.